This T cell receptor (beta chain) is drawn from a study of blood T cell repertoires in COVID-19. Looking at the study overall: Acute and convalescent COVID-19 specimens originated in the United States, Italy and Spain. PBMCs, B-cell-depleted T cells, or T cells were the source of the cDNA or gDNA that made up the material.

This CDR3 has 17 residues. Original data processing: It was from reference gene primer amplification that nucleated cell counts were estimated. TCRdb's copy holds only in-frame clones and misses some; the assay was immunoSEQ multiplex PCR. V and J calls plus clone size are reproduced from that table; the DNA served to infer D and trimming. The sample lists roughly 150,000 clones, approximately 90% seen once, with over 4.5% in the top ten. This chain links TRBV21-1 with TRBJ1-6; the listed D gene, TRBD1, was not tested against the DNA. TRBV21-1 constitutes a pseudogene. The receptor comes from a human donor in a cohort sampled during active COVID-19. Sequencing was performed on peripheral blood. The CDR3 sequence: CASSVGTGKGYNSPLHF. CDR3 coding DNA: TGTGCCAGCAGCGTAGGGACAGGGAAGGGGTACAACTCACCCCTCCACTTT.